This TCR beta chain derives from a study of blood T cell repertoires in COVID-19. Allocation to cohorts depended on clinical history reported by the participants. The CDR3 has 15 amino acids. Trimming shortened V by 1 base and J by 5 bases, and 12 bases separated the two germline ends. Germline CDR1 LGHDT, CDR2 YNNKEL (reference sequence). As processed by the authors: Reference gene primer amplification in the assay estimated nucleated cell counts. Libraries were prepared by immunoSEQ multiplex PCR; TCRdb keeps only in-frame clonotypes and omits some of them. V and J calls and clone size are copied from that table; D and trimming were computed from the DNA. The sample shows hundreds of thousands of clones, approximately 90% of them seen only once.

Sequenced sample: PBMCs or T cells enriched from blood (not recorded which). This chain links TRBV3-1 (or the pseudogene TRBV3-2) with TRBJ2-1; the D is unclear. The source of this sequence is a woman aged 40 to 50 who had recovered from COVID-19. The CDR3 region has the DNA TGTGCCAGCAGCCAAGGAAATAGTTTTAACAATGAGCAGTTCTTC. It is translated as CASSQGNSFNNEQFF.